The TCR beta chain described here comes from a study of OX40 agonist ivuxolimab in advanced cancers. Study-level background: It was ivuxolimab, an agonistic anti-OX40 (CD134) antibody, that patients were treated with.

TCRdb keeps only in-frame clones here, not all; method: immunoSEQ multiplex PCR. The table shows under 25,000 clones, with 74% occurring only once. This CDR3 region has 16 residues. The junction had 8 bases not matched to a gene; V was cut back by 5 bases and J by 0 bases. CDR1 and CDR2 from the germline V gene are SGHTA and FQGNSA. Sequenced here: CD4+ or CD8+ T cells sorted from blood, sampled in a trial of the OX40 agonist ivuxolimab. This TCR was sampled from an adult with an advanced solid tumor such as melanoma, head and neck, liver or kidney cancer. The chain combines TRBV7-2 with TRBJ2-7, with 9 bases aligning to TRBD2. CDR3 in DNA: TGTGCCAGCAGCCCAGGGGCTAGCGGGGACTCCTACGAGCAGTACTTC. This gives the protein CASSPGASGDSYEQYF.